The 27 T cell receptor beta chains reported below all come from one sample, sequenced in a study of T cells in Graves' hyperthyroidism and ophthalmopathy. RNA transcripts were the template for amplifying TCR beta CDR3 regions. The HTBI primer set was used in a first-round RT-PCR of the TCR CDR3. TCRdb independently ran MiXCR on the multiplex PCR reads; one entry per CDR3 protein. The sample carries about 720,000 distinct CDR3 sequences, roughly a sixth recorded once. The sample consisted of blood. The receptors stem from a woman aged 50 to 60 with Graves' hyperthyroidism that later progressed to Graves' ophthalmopathy.

Many counts were recorded for this clonotype. The genes are TRBV6-1 and TRBJ2-5, with 8 bases lining up with TRBD1. This CDR3 has 13 amino acids. Looked up from germline, CDR1 is MNHNS and CDR2 is SASEGT. V lost 7 bases to trimming and J lost 5 bases; unmatched junction nucleotides: 6. CDR3 nucleotide sequence: TGTGCCAGCAAGCAGGGGGCGAGGGAGACCCAGTACTTC. It yields the protein CASKQGARETQYF.

This clonotype was counted ten times or more. The V and J genes are TRBV12-3 or TRBV12-4 and TRBJ2-2; no definite D call. V was shortened by 7 bases and J by 4 bases, with 10 bases between the two germline ends. The CDR3 extends over 13 amino acids. The CDR3 nucleotides read TGTGCCAGCATGCCGCCCGGCACCGGGGAGCTGTTTTTT. It codes for CASMPPGTGELFF.

This clonotype was recorded many times. V gene TRBV20-1 combines with J gene TRBJ2-5, with a tentative D call TRBD1 (5 bases). V gave up 2 bases and J gave up 5 bases, with 12 bases separating them. CDR1 is DFQATT and CDR2 is SNEGSKA in the germline V gene (reference sequence). The length of the CDR3 is 13 residues. CDR3: CSARNPGLETQYF. The CDR3 DNA reads as TGCAGTGCTAGAAACCCAGGGTTGGAGACCCAGTACTTC.

This clonotype occurred a few times. The chain has TRBV4-2 and TRBJ2-2; tentatively, D is TRBD1 (6 bases). Germline V gene data show CDR1 as LGHNA and CDR2 as YNFKEQ. The V end was cut by 0 bases, the J end by 6 bases, with 8 bases between. The CDR3 extends over 14 amino acids. The CDR3 reads CASSQEGGPGELFF. For the CDR3, the DNA is TGTGCCAGCAGCCAAGAAGGGGGTCCCGGGGAGCTGTTTTTT.

The chain uses TRBV6-1 and TRBJ1-2; perhaps TRBD1 as D (6 bases). CDR3 size: 15 residues. Germline V gene lookup returns CDR1 MNHNS and CDR2 SASEGT. Trimming took 5 bases from V and 4 from J, leaving 17 bases between them. The CDR3 bases are TGTGCCAGCAGTTTGACGGGGGCCGGTGGCTATGGCTACACCTTC. Translated, it gives CASSLTGAGGYGYTF.

The sample holds many counts of this clonotype. This rearrangement joins TRBV12-3 or TRBV12-4 to TRBJ2-7; TRBD1 aligns across 8 bases. J was trimmed by 6 bases and V by 6 bases; bases with no gene match: 13. This CDR3 is 15 amino acids long. CDR3 loop: CASSPWTGSQGEQYF. CDR3 DNA sequence: TGTGCCAGCAGCCCTTGGACAGGGAGCCAAGGCGAGCAGTACTTC.

V gene TRBV4-1 combines with J gene TRBJ1-5; D remains unclear. The V gene's germline CDR1 is MGHRA and CDR2 YSYEKL. Trimming left V 1 base short and J 1 base short, with 8 bases between. The CDR3 sequence is 15 residues long. CDR3 residues: CASSQAEASNQPQHF. DNA of the CDR3: TGCGCCAGCAGCCAAGCGGAGGCAAGCAATCAGCCCCAGCATTTT.

This clonotype has at least ten counts. This chain links TRBV2 with TRBJ1-2; D possibly corresponds to TRBD1 (6 bases). Germline-derived CDR1 and CDR2 are SNHLY and FYNNEI. CDR3 length equals 14 residues. The ends were cut back, 6 bases at V and 3 bases at J, with 14 bases in the middle. The chain's CDR3 is CASRSGQTDYGYTF. The CDR3 coding sequence is TGTGCCAGCAGATCAGGACAGACAGACTATGGCTACACCTTC.

A few counts support this clonotype. The CDR3 nucleotides read TGTGCCAGCAGCCAACAGGGCTTTGGGCACAATGAGCAGTTCTTC. Translating it yields CASSQQGFGHNEQFF. This chain connects TRBV14 to TRBJ2-1; weak D call: TRBD1 (5 bases). Deletions cut 2 bases from V and 5 bases from J, with 13 bases between. Germline V gene lookup returns CDR1 SGHDN and CDR2 FVKESK. The CDR3 is 15 residues long. Full variable domain (rest looked up from reference TRBV14 and TRBJ2-1): EAGVTQFPSHSVIEKGQTVTLRCDPISGHDNLYWYRRVMGKEIKFLLHFVKESKQDESGMPNNRFLAERTGGTYSTLKVQPAELEDSGVYFCASSQQGFGHNEQFFGPGTRLTVL.

Many counts were recorded for this clonotype. This rearrangement joins TRBV27 to TRBJ2-1; 8 bases are a match to TRBD2. The CDR3 is made up of 17 amino acids. Looked up from germline, CDR1 is MNHEY and CDR2 is SMNVEV (reference sequence). V trimming: 4 bases; J trimming: 0 bases; junction bases outside the gene matches: 8. The CDR3 here is CASSSLMTSASYNEQFF. CDR3 DNA sequence: TGTGCCAGCAGTTCCCTAATGACTAGCGCCTCCTACAATGAGCAGTTCTTC.

This clonotype was observed a few times. The chain is built from TRBV5-1 and TRBJ2-4; D not resolved. Between the trimmed V and J ends, which lost 0 bases and 0 bases, there was a span of 13 bases. The CDR3 totals 17 residues. Germline CDR1 reads SGHRS; CDR2 reads YFSETQ. The DNA for the CDR3 is TGCGCCAGCAGCTTGGGGGTGGGCTACCTAGCCAAAAACATTCAGTACTTC. Protein product: CASSLGVGYLAKNIQYF.

This clonotype has a count of ten or more. The rearrangement uses TRBV2 and TRBJ2-1; 7 bases line up with TRBD1. Germline V gene lookup returns CDR1 SNHLY and CDR2 FYNNEI. Losses at the gene ends were 6 bases for V and 1 base for J; bases not matched to a gene: 6. The CDR3 is 15 residues long. The CDR3 DNA sequence: TGTGCCAGCAGAAACAGGGGTAGTTCCTACAATGAGCAGTTCTTC. Translation: CASRNRGSSYNEQFF.

This clonotype was seen many times. V is TRBV11-2 and J is TRBJ2-1; maybe TRBD1 (6 bases). The ends were cut back, 3 bases at V and 7 bases at J, with 7 bases in the middle. The CDR3 totals 12 residues. CDR1 is SGHAT, CDR2 FQNNGV, per germline. The DNA for the CDR3 is TGTGCCAGCAGCTTTACAGGGAATGAGCAGTTCTTC. Protein: CASSFTGNEQFF.

In DNA form, the CDR3 reads TGTGCCAGCAGCCAAGATGCCGGGGACGGTGAAAAACTGTTTTTT. Encoded protein: CASSQDAGDGEKLFF. The V and J genes are TRBV4-2 and TRBJ1-4; D is perhaps TRBD1 (5 bases). CDR1 LGHNA and CDR2 YNFKEQ come from the germline V gene. V shed 0 bases and J shed 7 bases, with 12 bases lying between them. This CDR3 is built from 15 residues.

This chain connects TRBV14 to TRBJ1-2; D ambiguous. The CDR3 is made up of 15 amino acids. In germline, CDR1 is SGHDN, CDR2 FVKESK. The V end lost 1 base, the J end lost 6 bases, and 15 bases lay between the germline ends. The CDR3 loop is CASSQVTAGIDGYTF. The CDR3 DNA follows: TGTGCCAGCAGCCAAGTCACCGCGGGGATCGATGGCTACACCTTC.

This clonotype was counted many times. This chain uses TRBV7-8 with TRBJ1-1, with D possibly being TRBD1 (5 bases). The ends were cut back, 0 bases at V and 6 bases at J, with 17 bases in the middle. CDR1 SGHVS and CDR2 FQNEAQ come from the germline V gene. The CDR3 spans 16 residues. The CDR3 sequence: CASSLAEGTSGPEAFF. For the CDR3, the DNA is TGTGCCAGCAGCTTAGCGGAAGGGACCTCCGGCCCTGAAGCTTTCTTT.

The gene calls are TRBV5-1 and TRBJ1-6, with unresolved D. Germline values: CDR1 SGHRS, CDR2 YFSETQ. The germline V and J ends were trimmed by 4 bases and 6 bases, with 14 bases remaining between them. This CDR3 is 15 amino acids long. The CDR3 DNA follows: TGCGCCAGCAGCCTTCAGTCCGGGAGTAATTCACCCCTCCACTTT. Translation: CASSLQSGSNSPLHF. The whole variable domain, filled in from reference TRBV5-1 and TRBJ1-6, reads KAGVTQTPRYLIKTRGQQVTLSCSPISGHRSVSWYQQTPGQGLQFLFEYFSETQRNKGNFPGRFSGRQFSNSRSEMNVSTLELGDSALYLCASSLQSGSNSPLHFGNGTRLTVT.

The chain joins TRBV4-1 to TRBJ2-7; 11 bases are shared with TRBD2. Trimming at V came to 4 bases and at J to 5 bases, leaving 10 bases not matched to a gene. Germline CDR1 MGHRA, CDR2 YSYEKL. The CDR3 sequence is 16 residues long. The CDR3 sequence is CASSLLAGGPDHEQYF. The CDR3 DNA reads TGCGCCAGCAGCCTCTTAGCGGGGGGGCCGGACCACGAGCAGTACTTC.

The sample holds a few counts of this clonotype. The V gene is TRBV27, the J gene TRBJ1-1; possible D gene TRBD1, 5 bases. Germline V lookup: CDR1 MNHEY, CDR2 SMNVEV (reference sequence). Trimming removed 2 bases from V and 2 bases from J, with 18 bases in between. The CDR3 loop spans 17 amino acids. The CDR3: CASSLRGYGRGNTEAFF. In DNA, the CDR3 is TGTGCCAGCAGTTTACGGGGGTACGGTCGTGGAAACACTGAAGCTTTCTTT.

This clonotype was counted many times. As DNA, the CDR3 is TGTGCCAGCAGCTTATCGGGAATCACTGAAGCTTTCTTT. Its translation is CASSLSGITEAFF. V is TRBV7-9 and J is TRBJ1-1, with D unclear. Germline V gene lookup returns CDR1 SEHNR and CDR2 FQNEAQ (reference sequence). Trimming pared 2 bases from V and 4 bases from J, leaving 8 bases between. This CDR3 has 13 residues. Full variable domain (outside the CDR3, taken from reference TRBV7-9 and TRBJ1-1): DTGVSQNPRHKITKRGQNVTFRCDPISEHNRLYWYRQTLGQGPEFLTYFQNEAQLEKSRLLSDRFSAERPKGSFSTLEIQRTEQGDSAMYLCASSLSGITEAFFGQGTRLTVV.

The chain links TRBV10-3 to TRBJ2-3, with 14 bases lining up with TRBD2. The CDR3 sequence is 19 residues long. With 4 bases clipped from V and 0 bases from J, the junction kept 9 bases outside the gene matches. Germline V gene sequence: CDR1 ENHRY, CDR2 SYGVKD. As DNA, the CDR3 is TGTGCCATCAGTGCCACGACTAGCGGGGGGGGTTCTAGCACAGATACGCAGTATTTT. As protein: CAISATTSGGGSSTDTQYF.

This clonotype was detected a few times. The rearrangement joins TRBV14 to TRBJ2-7; D might be TRBD1 (6 bases). In germline, CDR1 is SGHDN, CDR2 FVKESK. Trimming took 4 bases from V and 3 from J, leaving 10 bases between them. The CDR3 sequence is 13 residues long. The CDR3 reads CASSPNRDYEQYF. The CDR3 nucleotides read TGTGCCAGCAGCCCCAACAGGGACTACGAGCAGTACTTC.

This chain links TRBV3-1 with TRBJ2-5, with 11 positions matching TRBD2. This CDR3 spans 17 amino acids. V shed 0 bases and J 5 bases; nucleotides not matched to a gene: 8. The germline V gene has CDR1 LGHDT and CDR2 YNNKEL (reference sequence). CDR3 residues: CASSQDPGLAVRETQYF. Here the CDR3 DNA reads TGTGCCAGCAGCCAAGATCCGGGACTAGCGGTTCGGGAGACCCAGTACTTC.

The chain couples TRBV5-4 to TRBJ2-3; maybe TRBD1 (6 bases). Germline assignment: CDR1 SGHNT and CDR2 YYREEE (reference sequence). The CDR3 is 15 amino acids. The V and J ends lost 4 bases and 3 bases respectively, with 15 bases between them. The CDR3: CASSPGHVITDTQYF. CDR3 nucleotides: TGTGCCAGCAGCCCGGGACATGTTATTACAGATACGCAGTATTTT.

This clonotype was seen repeatedly, ten times or more. The V and J genes are TRBV6-1 and TRBJ2-3; 7 nucleotides align to TRBD1. V was clipped by 3 bases and J by 1 base; unmatched bases: 7. The CDR3 contains 16 residues. Germline values: CDR1 MNHNS, CDR2 SASEGT. The chain's CDR3 is CASSDLADRGTDTQYF. The DNA for the CDR3 is TGTGCCAGCAGTGATTTGGCCGACAGGGGCACAGATACGCAGTATTTT.

This clonotype was seen repeatedly, ten times or more. V and J are TRBV30 and TRBJ1-1; TRBD1 might be the D (5 bases). The CDR3 extends over 15 amino acids. V was shortened by 5 bases and J by 1 base, with 17 bases between the two germline ends. Germline V gene data show CDR1 as GTSNPN and CDR2 as SVGIG (reference sequence). The CDR3 DNA reads as TGTGCCTGGTTCAGGGCAGGACGGGGGAACACTGAAGCTTTCTTT. This translates into CAWFRAGRGNTEAFF.

This clonotype was observed a handful of times. The chain links TRBV6-1 to TRBJ2-7; 9 bases map to TRBD1. Germline lookup yields CDR1 MNHNS and CDR2 SASEGT. This CDR3 contains 15 residues. Trimming at V came to 7 bases and at J to 5 bases, leaving 12 bases not matched to a gene. CDR3 loop: CASTLEGTGNDEQYF. Here the CDR3 DNA reads TGTGCCAGCACCCTCGAGGGGACAGGGAACGACGAGCAGTACTTC.